This T cell receptor beta chain was retrieved from a study of T cell responses to AZD1222 COVID-19 vaccine. Here immunoSEQ multiplex PCR was the method, and the copy in TCRdb shows in-frame clones only, minus some. The repertoire holds 90,000 to 120,000 clones, with 70% to 90% as singletons. The TCR sequence derives from an adult who received the AZD1222 COVID-19 vaccine. This sample comprised peripheral blood, obtained 28 days after the second AZD1222 dose.

The CDR3 loop reads CASSFYGQGVPGETQYF. Written as DNA, the CDR3 is TGCGCCAGCAGCTTTTACGGACAGGGGGTCCCGGGGGAGACCCAGTACTTC. This chain connects TRBV5-1 to TRBJ2-5; 10 positions match TRBD1. The CDR3 extends over 17 amino acids. The V gene end was trimmed by 2 bases and the J gene end by 5 bases; junction bases not matched to a gene: 12. CDR1 and CDR2 from the germline V gene are SGHRS and YFSETQ. Complete variable domain (other parts from reference TRBV5-1 and TRBJ2-5): KAGVTQTPRYLIKTRGQQVTLSCSPISGHRSVSWYQQTPGQGLQFLFEYFSETQRNKGNFPGRFSGRQFSNSRSEMNVSTLELGDSALYLCASSFYGQGVPGETQYFGPGTRLLVL.